Sequencing of this TCR beta chain was carried out in a study of blood T cell repertoires in COVID-19. Study as a whole: Samples came from the United States, Italy and Spain, spanning acute and convalescent COVID-19.

The CDR3 runs 15 residues. Germline V gives CDR1 SQVTM, CDR2 ANQGSEA. J was trimmed by 2 bases and V by 1 base; bases with no gene match: 2. This clone appeared a single time. Original analysis: Reference gene primer amplification gave estimated nucleated cell counts. Profiled with immunoSEQ multiplex PCR; TCRdb holds only in-frame clones, not every one. V and J calls and clone size follow that table, whereas D and trimming were derived from the DNA. The sample includes 110,000 to 150,000 clones, roughly nine tenths of them seen just once. V and J are TRBV29-1 and TRBJ2-2; 9 positions agree with TRBD2. This receptor was obtained from a woman aged 55-70 years with active COVID-19. Sequenced sample: peripheral blood. The CDR3 loop is CSVEAAGGNTGELFF. The CDR3 DNA is TGCAGCGTTGAAGCAGCGGGAGGAAACACCGGGGAGCTGTTTTTT.